This T cell receptor (beta chain) was recorded in a study of early stage breast cancer tumors. Sequencing used immunoSEQ multiplex PCR; TCRdb keeps in-frame clones, though not all of them. The table lists 40,000 to 60,000 clones, about three quarters of them singletons, with just under 3.5% in the top ten. This CDR3 has 14 residues. The germline V gene has CDR1 GTSNPN and CDR2 SVGIG (reference sequence). V was cut by 4 bases and J by 2 bases, with 11 bases left in between. This TCR came from a person aged 40 to 49 with breast cancer. This rearrangement joins TRBV30 to TRBJ2-2; no firm D call. The sequenced material came from blood. The CDR3 spells CAWTRRKNTGELFF. The CDR3 DNA follows: TGTGCCTGGACGCGACGGAAAAACACCGGGGAGCTGTTTTTT.